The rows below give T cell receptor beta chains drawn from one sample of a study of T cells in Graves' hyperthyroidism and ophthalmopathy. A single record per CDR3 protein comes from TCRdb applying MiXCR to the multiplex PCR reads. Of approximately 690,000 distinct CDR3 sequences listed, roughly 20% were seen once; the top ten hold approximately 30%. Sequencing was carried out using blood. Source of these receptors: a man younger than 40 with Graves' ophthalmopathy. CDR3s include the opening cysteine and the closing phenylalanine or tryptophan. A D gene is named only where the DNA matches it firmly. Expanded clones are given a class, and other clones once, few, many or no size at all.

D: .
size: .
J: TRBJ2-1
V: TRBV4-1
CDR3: CASSLRGTDDNEQFF
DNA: TGCGCCAGCAGCCTCCGAGGGACTGATGACAATGAGCAGTTCTTC

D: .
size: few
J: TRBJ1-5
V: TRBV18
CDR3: CASSLAPGPNQPQHF
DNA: TGTGCCAGCTCACTAGCCCCGGGGCCCAATCAGCCCCAGCATTTT

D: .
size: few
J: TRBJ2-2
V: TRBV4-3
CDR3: CASSQALRVGAGELFF
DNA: TGCGCCAGCAGCCAAGCTCTTCGTGTTGGAGCCGGGGAGCTGTTTTTT

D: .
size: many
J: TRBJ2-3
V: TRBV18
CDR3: CASSPASPDTQYF
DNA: TGTGCCAGCTCGCCGGCGTCCCCAGATACGCAGTATTTT

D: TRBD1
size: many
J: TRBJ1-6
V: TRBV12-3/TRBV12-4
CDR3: CASSLDGTGLTPLHF
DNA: TGTGCCAGCAGTTTAGATGGGACAGGGCTAACACCCCTCCACTTT

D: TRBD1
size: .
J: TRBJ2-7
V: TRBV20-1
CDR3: CSARDRGQYEQYF
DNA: TGCAGTGCCCGGGACAGGGGGCAATACGAGCAGTACTTC

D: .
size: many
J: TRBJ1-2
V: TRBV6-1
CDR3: CATQIPRGTDGYTF
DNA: TGTGCCACCCAAATCCCTCGGGGTACGGATGGCTACACCTTC

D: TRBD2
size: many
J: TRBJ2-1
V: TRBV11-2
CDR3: CASSFTGGSSYNEQFF
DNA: TGTGCCAGCAGCTTCACCGGGGGGAGCTCCTACAATGAGCAGTTCTTC

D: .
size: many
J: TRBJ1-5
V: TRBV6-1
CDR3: CASSGPTPWSNQPQHF
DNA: TGTGCCAGCAGTGGACCCACACCGTGGAGCAATCAGCCCCAGCATTTT

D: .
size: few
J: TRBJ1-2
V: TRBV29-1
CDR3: CSVELGYGYTF
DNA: TGCAGCGTTGAATTGGGTTATGGCTACACCTTC

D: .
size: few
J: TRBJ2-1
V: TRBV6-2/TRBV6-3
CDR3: CASSYSERGRNEQFF
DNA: TGTGCCAGCAGTTACTCCGAAAGGGGACGAAATGAGCAGTTCTTC

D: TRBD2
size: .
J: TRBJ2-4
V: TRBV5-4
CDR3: CASSRLAGGAKNIQYF
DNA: TGTGCCAGCAGCCGACTAGCGGGAGGTGCCAAAAACATTCAGTACTTC

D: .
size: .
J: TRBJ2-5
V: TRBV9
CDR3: CASSRGEASQETQYF
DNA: TGTGCCAGCTCAAGGGGTGAGGCCTCTCAAGAGACCCAGTACTTC

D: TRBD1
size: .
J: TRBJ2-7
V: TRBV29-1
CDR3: CSAQGGDRGDEQYF
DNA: TGCAGCGCCCAAGGTGGGGACAGAGGCGACGAGCAGTACTTC

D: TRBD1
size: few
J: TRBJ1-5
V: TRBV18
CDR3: CASSQPRPGTENQPQHF
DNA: TGTGCCAGCTCACAACCCCGTCCCGGGACAGAAAATCAGCCCCAGCATTTT

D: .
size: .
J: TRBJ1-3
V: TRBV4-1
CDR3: CASSQEAEGSGNTIYF
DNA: TGCGCCAGCAGCCAAGAGGCGGAGGGCTCTGGAAACACCATATATTTT

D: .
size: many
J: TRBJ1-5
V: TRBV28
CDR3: CASSDDRLNQPQHF
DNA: TGTGCCAGCAGCGATGACAGGTTAAATCAGCCCCAGCATTTT

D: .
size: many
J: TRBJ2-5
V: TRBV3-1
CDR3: CASSQFHQQETQYF
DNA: TGTGCCAGCAGCCAGTTTCACCAACAAGAGACCCAGTACTTC

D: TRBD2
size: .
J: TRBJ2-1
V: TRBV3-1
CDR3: CASSQGLAGGVSEQFF
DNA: TGTGCCAGCAGCCAAGGACTAGCGGGAGGTGTGAGTGAGCAGTTCTTC

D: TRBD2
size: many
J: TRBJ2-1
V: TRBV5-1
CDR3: CASSLTGLADYNEQFF
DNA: TGCGCCAGCAGCTTGACCGGACTAGCGGATTACAATGAGCAGTTCTTC

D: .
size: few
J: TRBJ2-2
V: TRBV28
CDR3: CASSRGTNTGELFF
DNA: TGTGCCAGCAGTAGAGGGACTAACACCGGGGAGCTGTTTTTT

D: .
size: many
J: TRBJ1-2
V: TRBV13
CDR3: CASSLGGTSGYTF
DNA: TGTGCCAGCAGCTTAGGAGGGACGTCAGGCTACACCTTC

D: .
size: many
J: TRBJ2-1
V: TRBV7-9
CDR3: CASSVKGAPYNEQFF
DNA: TGTGCCAGCAGCGTCAAAGGGGCCCCCTACAATGAGCAGTTCTTC

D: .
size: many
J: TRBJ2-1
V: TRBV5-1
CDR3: CASSLVLEGGYNEQFF
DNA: TGCGCCAGCAGCTTGGTCCTAGAGGGCGGCTACAATGAGCAGTTCTTC

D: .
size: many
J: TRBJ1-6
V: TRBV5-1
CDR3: CASSLATGFERSSPLHF
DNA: TGCGCCAGCAGCTTGGCCACAGGGTTTGAACGGAGTTCACCCCTCCACTTT

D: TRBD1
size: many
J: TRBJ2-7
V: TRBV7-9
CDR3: CASSTSRDRGGWAYEQYF
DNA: TGTGCCAGCAGCACCTCCCGGGACAGGGGAGGTTGGGCCTACGAGCAGTACTTC

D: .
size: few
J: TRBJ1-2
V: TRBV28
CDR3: CASSPPHWAGYTF
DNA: TGTGCCAGCAGTCCGCCTCACTGGGCTGGCTACACCTTC

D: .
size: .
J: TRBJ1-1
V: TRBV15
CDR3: CATSRYGGAPEAFF
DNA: TGTGCCACCAGCAGATATGGAGGGGCCCCTGAAGCTTTCTTT

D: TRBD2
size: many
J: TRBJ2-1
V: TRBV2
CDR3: CASRTGTSGKNEQFF
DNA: TGTGCCAGCAGGACCGGGACTAGCGGGAAAAATGAGCAGTTCTTC

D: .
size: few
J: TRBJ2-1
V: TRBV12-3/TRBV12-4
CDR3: CASSRDDNEQFF
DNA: TGTGCCAGCAGTCGGGACGACAATGAGCAGTTCTTC

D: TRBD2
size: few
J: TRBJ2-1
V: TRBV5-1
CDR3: CASSGTTYNEQFF
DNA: TGCGCCAGCAGCGGGACTACCTACAATGAGCAGTTCTTC

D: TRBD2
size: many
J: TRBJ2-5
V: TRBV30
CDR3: CAWSVRTSGQETQYF
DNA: TGTGCCTGGAGTGTGCGGACTAGCGGTCAAGAGACCCAGTACTTC

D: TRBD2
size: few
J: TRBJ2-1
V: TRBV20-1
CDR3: CSAGSGADEQFF
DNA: TGCAGTGCCGGGAGCGGGGCCGATGAGCAGTTCTTC

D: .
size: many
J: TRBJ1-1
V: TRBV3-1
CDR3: CASSHQGATEAFF
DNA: TGTGCCAGCAGCCACCAGGGTGCCACTGAAGCTTTCTTT

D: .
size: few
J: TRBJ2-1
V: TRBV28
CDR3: CASSEGEQFF
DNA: TGTGCCAGCAGTGAGGGTGAGCAGTTCTTC

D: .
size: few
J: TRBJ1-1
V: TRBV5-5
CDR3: CASSLAMVGTEAFF
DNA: TGTGCCAGCAGCTTGGCGATGGTCGGCACTGAAGCTTTCTTT

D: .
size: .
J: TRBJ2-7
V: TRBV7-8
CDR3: CASSSELGYEQYF
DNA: TGTGCCAGCAGCTCCGAGCTCGGCTACGAGCAGTACTTC

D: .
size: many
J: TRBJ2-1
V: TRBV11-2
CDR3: CASSLWDEQFF
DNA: TGTGCCAGCAGCCTCTGGGATGAGCAGTTCTTC

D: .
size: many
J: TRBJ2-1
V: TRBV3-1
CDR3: CASSYGPGLRYEQFF
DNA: TGTGCCAGCAGCTACGGCCCCGGTCTTAGGTATGAGCAGTTCTTC

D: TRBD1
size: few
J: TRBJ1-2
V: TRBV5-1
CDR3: CASRTGQGDYGYTF
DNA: TGCGCCAGCAGGACAGGACAGGGGGACTATGGCTACACCTTC

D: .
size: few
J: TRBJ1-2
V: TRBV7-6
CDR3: CASSPGTQDYGYTF
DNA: TGTGCCAGCAGCCCCGGGACTCAGGACTATGGCTACACCTTC

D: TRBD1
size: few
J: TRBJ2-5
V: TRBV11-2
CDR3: CASSLIPTGGLETQYF
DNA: TGTGCCAGCAGCTTAATTCCTACAGGGGGCTTAGAGACCCAGTACTTC

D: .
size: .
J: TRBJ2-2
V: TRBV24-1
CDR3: CATSDIGELFF
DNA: TGTGCCACCAGTGATATCGGGGAGCTGTTTTTT

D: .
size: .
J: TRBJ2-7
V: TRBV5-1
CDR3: CASILDPAGPYEQYF
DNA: TGCGCCAGCATCTTGGATCCAGCGGGTCCCTACGAGCAGTACTTC

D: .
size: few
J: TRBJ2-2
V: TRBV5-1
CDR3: CASSLAEQPPELFF
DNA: TGCGCCAGCAGCTTGGCCGAGCAACCACCGGAGCTGTTTTTT

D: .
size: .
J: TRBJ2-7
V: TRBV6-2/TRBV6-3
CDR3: CASSSGPGGIYEQYF
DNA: TGTGCCAGCAGCTCCGGTCCCGGAGGGATCTACGAGCAGTACTTC

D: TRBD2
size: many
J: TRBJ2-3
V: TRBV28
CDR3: CASSSSGVTDTQYF
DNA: TGTGCCAGCAGTTCTAGCGGAGTCACAGATACGCAGTATTTT

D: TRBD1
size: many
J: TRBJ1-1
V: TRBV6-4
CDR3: CASSPGQDLGGSEAFF
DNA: TGTGCCAGCAGCCCGGGACAGGATCTAGGTGGGTCTGAAGCTTTCTTT